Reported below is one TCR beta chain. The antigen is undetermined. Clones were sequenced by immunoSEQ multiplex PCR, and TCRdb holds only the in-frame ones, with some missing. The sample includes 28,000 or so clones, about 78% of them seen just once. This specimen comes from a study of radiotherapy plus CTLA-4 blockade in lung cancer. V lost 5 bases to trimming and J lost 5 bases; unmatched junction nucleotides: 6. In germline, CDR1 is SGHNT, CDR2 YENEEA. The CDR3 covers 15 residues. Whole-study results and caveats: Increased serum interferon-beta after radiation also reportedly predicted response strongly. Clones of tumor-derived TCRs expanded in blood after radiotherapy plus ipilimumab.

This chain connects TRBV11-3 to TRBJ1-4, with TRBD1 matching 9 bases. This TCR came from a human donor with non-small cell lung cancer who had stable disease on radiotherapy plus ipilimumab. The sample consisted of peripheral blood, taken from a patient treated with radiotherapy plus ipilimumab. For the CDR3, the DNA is TGTGCCAGCAGCCCGTCGACAGGGGGGAATGAAAAACTGTTTTTT. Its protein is CASSPSTGGNEKLFF. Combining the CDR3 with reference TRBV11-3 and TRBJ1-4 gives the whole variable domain EAGVVQSPRYKIIEKKQPVAFWCNPISGHNTLYWYLQNLGQGPELLIRYENEEAVDDSQLPKDRFSAERLKGVDSTLKIQPAELGDSAVYLCASSPSTGGNEKLFFGSGTQLSVL.